Many counts were recorded for the clone carrying this T cell receptor (beta chain). The antigen remains undetermined. V lost 0 bases, J lost 9 bases, and 12 bases lay in between. The CDR3 loop spans 15 amino acids. CDR1 is SGHVS, CDR2 FNYEAQ, per germline. TCRdb recomputed calls from the reads with MiXCR, one row per CDR3 protein. The sample shows around 740,000 distinct CDR3 sequences, 35% to 45% of them seen only once. The entry originates in a study of T cell repertoires in cytomegalovirus infection. General study findings and limits: Clonotypes of TCR beta that were HLA-C-restricted and CMV-specific dominated the ex vivo response.

The sample was PBMCs. This clonotype originated in a human donor in good health (CMV status not recorded). Some clones in this sample may be carry-over from other donors' samples. The genes are TRBV7-6 and TRBJ1-6; perhaps TRBD1 as D (6 bases). CDR3 loop: CASSLAPGDGSPLHF. DNA for the CDR3: TGTGCCAGCAGCTTAGCGCCAGGGGACGGTTCACCCCTCCACTTT.